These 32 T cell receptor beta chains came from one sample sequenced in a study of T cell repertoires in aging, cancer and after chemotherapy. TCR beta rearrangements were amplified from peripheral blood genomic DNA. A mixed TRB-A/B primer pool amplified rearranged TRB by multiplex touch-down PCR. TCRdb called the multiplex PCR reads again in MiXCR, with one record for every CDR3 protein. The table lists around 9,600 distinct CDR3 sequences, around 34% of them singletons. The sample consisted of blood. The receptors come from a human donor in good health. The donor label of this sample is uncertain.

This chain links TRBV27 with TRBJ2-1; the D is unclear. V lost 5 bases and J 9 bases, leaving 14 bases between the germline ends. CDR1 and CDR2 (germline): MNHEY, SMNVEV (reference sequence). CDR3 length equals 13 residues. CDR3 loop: CASSATLRGEQFF. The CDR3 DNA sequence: TGTGCCAGCAGTGCAACACTACGCGGTGAGCAGTTCTTC.

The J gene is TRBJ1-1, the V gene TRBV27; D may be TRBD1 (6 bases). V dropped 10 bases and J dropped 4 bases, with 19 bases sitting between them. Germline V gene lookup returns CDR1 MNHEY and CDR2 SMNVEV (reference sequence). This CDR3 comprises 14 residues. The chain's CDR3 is CATLGGLDGTEAFF. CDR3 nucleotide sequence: TGTGCCACCCTGGGGGGGCTTGACGGCACTGAAGCTTTCTTT.

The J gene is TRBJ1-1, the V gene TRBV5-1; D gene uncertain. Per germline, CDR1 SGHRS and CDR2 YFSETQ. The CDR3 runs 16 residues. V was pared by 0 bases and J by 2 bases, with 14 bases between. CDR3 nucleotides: TGCGCCAGCAGCTTGGGGGTCCGGGGAAAAAACACTGAAGCTTTCTTT. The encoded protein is CASSLGVRGKNTEAFF.

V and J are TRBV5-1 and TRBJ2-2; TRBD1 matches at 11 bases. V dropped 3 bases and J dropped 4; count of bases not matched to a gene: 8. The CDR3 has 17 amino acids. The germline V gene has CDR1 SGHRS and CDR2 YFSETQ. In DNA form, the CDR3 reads TGCGCCAGCAGCTGGACAGGGGGCTTGTTGGGCACCGGGGAGCTGTTTTTT. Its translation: CASSWTGGLLGTGELFF.

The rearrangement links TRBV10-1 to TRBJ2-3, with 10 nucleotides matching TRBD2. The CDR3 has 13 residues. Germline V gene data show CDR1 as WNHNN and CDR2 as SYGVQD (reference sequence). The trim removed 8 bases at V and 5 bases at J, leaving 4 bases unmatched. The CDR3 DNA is TGCGCCAGCGCTAGCGGGGGAAGAGATACGCAGTATTTT. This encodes CASASGGRDTQYF.

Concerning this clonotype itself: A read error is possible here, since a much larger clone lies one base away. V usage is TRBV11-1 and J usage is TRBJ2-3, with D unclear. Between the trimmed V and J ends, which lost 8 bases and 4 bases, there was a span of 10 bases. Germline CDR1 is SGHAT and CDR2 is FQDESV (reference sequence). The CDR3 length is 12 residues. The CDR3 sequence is CASGPSPDTQYF. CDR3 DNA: TGTGCCAGCGGCCCGAGCCCAGATACGCAGTATTTT.

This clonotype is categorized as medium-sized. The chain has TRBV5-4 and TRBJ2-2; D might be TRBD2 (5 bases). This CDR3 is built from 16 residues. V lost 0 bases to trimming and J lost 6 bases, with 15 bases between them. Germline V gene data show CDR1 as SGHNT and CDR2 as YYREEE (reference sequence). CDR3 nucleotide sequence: TGTGCCAGCAGCTTGGTTTCCCGGGGTTGGTCCGGGGAGCTGTTTTTT. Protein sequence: CASSLVSRGWSGELFF.

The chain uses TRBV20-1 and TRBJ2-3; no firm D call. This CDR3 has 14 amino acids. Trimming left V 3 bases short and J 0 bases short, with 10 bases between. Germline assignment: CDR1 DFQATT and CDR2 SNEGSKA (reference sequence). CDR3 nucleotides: TGCAGTGCTAGCCGGCCGCTTAGCACAGATACGCAGTATTTT. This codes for CSASRPLSTDTQYF.

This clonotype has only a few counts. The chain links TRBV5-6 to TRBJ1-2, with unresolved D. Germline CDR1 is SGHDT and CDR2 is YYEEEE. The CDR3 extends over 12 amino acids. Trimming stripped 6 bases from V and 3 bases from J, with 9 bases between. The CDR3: CASTYADYGYTF. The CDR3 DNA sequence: TGTGCCAGCACCTATGCGGACTATGGCTACACCTTC.

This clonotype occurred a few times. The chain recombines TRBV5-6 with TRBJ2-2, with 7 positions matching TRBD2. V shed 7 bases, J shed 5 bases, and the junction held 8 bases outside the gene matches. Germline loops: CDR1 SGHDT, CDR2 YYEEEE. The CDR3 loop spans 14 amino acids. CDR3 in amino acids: CASGSGGNTGELFF. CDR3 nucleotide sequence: TGTGCCAGCGGATCCGGGGGGAATACCGGGGAGCTGTTTTTT.

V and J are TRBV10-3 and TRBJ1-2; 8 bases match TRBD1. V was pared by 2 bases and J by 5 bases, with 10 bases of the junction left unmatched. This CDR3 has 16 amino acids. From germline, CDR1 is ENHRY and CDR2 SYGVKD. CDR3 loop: CAISEGTGTAGYGYTF. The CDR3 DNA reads TGTGCCATCAGTGAGGGGACAGGCACGGCGGGTTATGGCTACACCTTC.

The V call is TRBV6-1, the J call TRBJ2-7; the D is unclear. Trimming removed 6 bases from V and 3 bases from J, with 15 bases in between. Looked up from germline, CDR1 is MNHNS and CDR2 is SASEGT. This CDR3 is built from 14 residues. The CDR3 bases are TGTGCCAGCAGACACGTCAGCAGGCACTACGAGCAGTACTTC. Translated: CASRHVSRHYEQYF.

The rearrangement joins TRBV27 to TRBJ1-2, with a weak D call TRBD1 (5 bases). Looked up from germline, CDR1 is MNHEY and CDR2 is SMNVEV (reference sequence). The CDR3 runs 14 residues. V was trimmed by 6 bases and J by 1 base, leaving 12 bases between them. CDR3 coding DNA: TGTGCCAGCAGACCACTCGACAGTAACTATGGCTACACCTTC. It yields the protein CASRPLDSNYGYTF.

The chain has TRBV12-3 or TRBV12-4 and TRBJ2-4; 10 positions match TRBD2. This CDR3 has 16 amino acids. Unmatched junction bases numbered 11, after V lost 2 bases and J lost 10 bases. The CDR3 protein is CASSLQPSGGKGIQYF. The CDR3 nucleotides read TGTGCCAGCAGTTTACAGCCTAGCGGGGGAAAGGGGATTCAGTACTTC.

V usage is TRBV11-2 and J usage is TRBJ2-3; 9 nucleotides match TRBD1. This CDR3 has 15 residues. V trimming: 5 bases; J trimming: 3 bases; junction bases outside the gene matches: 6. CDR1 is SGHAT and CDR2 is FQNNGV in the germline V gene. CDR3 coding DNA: TGTGCCAGCAGCCCCGGGACAGGGTGGACAGATACGCAGTATTTT. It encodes CASSPGTGWTDTQYF.

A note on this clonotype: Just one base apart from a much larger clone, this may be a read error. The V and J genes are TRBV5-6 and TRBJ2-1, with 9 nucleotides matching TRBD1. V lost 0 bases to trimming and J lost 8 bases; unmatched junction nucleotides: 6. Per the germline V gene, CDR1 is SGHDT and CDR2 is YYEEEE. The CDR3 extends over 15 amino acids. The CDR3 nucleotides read TGTGCCAGCAGCTTGGCCGGGACAGGGCGAGATGAGCAGTTCTTC. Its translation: CASSLAGTGRDEQFF.

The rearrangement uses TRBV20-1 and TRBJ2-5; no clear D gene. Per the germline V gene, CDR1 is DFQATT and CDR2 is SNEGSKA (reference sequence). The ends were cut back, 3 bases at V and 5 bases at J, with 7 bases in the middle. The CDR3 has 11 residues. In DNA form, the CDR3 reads TGCAGTGCTAGTTATAGGGAGACCCAGTACTTC. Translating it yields CSASYRETQYF.

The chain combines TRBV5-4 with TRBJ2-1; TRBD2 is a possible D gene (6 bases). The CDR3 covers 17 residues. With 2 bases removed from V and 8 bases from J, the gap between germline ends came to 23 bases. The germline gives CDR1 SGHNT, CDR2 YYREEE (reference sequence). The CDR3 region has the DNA TGTGCCAGCAGCTTAGGAGGGAGTGGGGGTCCCTTTGATGAGCAGTTCTTC. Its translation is CASSLGGSGGPFDEQFF. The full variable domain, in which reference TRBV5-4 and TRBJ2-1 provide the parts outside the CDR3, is ETGVTQSPTHLIKTRGQQVTLRCSSQSGHNTVSWYQQALGQGPQFIFQYYREEENGRGNFPPRFSGLQFPNYSSELNVNALELDDSALYLCASSLGGSGGPFDEQFFGPGTRLTVL.

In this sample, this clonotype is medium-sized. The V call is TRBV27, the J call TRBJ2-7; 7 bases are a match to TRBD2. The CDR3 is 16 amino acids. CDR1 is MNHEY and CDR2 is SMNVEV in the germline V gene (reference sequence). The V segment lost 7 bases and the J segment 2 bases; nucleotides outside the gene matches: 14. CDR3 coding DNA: TGTGCCAGCACCGTGGCGGGAGAAGGGATCCCCTACGAGCAGTACTTC. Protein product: CASTVAGEGIPYEQYF.

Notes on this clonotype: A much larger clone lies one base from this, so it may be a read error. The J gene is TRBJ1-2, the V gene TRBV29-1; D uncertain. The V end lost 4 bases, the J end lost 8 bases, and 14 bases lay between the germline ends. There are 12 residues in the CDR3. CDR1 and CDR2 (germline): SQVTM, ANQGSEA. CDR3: CSVGNNFRGYTF. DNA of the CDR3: TGCAGCGTTGGGAACAACTTCCGGGGCTACACCTTC.

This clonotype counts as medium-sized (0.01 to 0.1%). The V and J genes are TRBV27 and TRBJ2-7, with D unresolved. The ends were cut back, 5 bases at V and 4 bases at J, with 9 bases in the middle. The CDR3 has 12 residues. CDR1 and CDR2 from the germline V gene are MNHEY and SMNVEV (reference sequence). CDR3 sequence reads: CASSPHGYEQYF. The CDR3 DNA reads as TGTGCCAGCAGTCCCCACGGGTACGAGCAGTACTTC.

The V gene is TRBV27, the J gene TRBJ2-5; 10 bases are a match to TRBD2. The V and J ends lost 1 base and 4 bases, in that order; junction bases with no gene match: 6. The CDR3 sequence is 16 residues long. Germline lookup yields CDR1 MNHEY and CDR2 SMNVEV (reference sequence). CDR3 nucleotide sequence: TGTGCCAGCAGTTTATTATCAGCGGGGGGGGGAGAGACCCAGTACTTC. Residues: CASSLLSAGGGETQYF.

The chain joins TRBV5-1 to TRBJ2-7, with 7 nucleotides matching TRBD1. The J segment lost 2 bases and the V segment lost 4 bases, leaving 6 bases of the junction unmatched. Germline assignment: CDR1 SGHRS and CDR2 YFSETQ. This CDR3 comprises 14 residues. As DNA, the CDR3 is TGCGCCAGCAGCCTAACGACAGGGACCTACGAGCAGTACTTC. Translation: CASSLTTGTYEQYF.

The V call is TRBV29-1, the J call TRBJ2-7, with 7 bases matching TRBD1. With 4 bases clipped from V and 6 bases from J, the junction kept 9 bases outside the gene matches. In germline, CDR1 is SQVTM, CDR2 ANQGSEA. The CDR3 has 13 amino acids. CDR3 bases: TGCAGCGTTGGGGGGACAGCCGATCCCGAGCAGTACTTC. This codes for CSVGGTADPEQYF.

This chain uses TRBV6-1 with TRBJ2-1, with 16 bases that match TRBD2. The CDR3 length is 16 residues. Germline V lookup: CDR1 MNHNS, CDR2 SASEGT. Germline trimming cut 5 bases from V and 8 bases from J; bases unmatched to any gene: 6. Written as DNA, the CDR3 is TGTGCCAGCAGTTGGGGGACTAGCGGGGGGGCTCATGAGCAGTTCTTC. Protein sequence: CASSWGTSGGAHEQFF.

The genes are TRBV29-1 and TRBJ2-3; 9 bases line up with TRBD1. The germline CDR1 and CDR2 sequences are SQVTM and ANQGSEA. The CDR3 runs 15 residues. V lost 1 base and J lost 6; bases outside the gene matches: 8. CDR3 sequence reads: CSVEGGTGRGDTQYF. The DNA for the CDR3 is TGCAGCGTTGAAGGCGGGACAGGGAGGGGGGATACGCAGTATTTT.

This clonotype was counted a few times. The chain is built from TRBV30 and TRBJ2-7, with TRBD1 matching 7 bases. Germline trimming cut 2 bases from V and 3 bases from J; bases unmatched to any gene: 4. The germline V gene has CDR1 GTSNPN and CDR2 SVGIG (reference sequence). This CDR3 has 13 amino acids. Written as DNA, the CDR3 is TGTGCCTGGAGTTTGGCAGGGGGCTACGAGCAGTACTTC. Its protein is CAWSLAGGYEQYF. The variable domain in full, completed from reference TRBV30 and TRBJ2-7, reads SQTIHQWPATLVQPVGSPLSLECTVEGTSNPNLYWYRQAAGRGLQLLFYSVGIGQISSEVPQNLSASRPQDRQFILSSKKLLLSDSGFYLCAWSLAGGYEQYFGPGTRLTVT.

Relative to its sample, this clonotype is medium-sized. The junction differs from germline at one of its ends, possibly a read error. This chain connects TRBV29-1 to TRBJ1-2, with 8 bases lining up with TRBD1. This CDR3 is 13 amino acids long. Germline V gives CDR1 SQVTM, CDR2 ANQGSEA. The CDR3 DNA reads TGCAGCGTGGAAGGACAGGGAAGGGTTGGCTACACCTTC. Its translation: CSVEGQGRVGYTF. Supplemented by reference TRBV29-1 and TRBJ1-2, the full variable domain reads SAVISQKPSRDICQRGTSLTIQCQVDSQVTMMFWYRQQPGQSLTLIATANQGSEATYESGFVIDKFPISRPNLTFSTLTVSNMSPEDSSIYLCSVEGQGRVGYTFGSGTRLTVV.

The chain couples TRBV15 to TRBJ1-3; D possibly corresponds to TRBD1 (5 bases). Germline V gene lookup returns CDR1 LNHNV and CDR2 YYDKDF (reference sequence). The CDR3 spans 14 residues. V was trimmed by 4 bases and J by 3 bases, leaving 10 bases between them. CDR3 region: CATSKGFGGNTIYF. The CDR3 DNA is TGTGCCACCAGCAAGGGGTTTGGTGGAAACACCATATATTTT.

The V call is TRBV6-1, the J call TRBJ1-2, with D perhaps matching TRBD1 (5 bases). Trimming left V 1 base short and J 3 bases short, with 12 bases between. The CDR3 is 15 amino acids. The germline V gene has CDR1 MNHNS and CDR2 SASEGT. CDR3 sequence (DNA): TGTGCCAGCAGTGAAGGAGGGACTCGGGACTATGGCTACACCTTC. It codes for CASSEGGTRDYGYTF.

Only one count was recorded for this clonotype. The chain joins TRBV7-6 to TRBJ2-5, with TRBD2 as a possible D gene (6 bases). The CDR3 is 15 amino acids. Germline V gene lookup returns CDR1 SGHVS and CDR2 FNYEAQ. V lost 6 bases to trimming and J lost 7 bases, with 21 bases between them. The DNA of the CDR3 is TGTGCCAGCAGTGAAGTCGGCGGGGCCTCGGGGACCCAGTACTTC. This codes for CASSEVGGASGTQYF.

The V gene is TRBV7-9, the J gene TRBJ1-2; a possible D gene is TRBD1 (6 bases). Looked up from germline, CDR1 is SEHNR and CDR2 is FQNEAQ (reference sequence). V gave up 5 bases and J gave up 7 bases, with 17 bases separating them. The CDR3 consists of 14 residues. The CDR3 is CASSPGGAGSGYTF. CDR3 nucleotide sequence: TGTGCCAGCAGCCCCGGGGGGGCAGGGTCTGGCTACACCTTC.